The rows below give T cell receptor beta chains drawn from one sample of a study of T-cell reconstitution after alpha-beta-depleted transplantation in children. TCRdb independently ran MiXCR on the PCR reads; one entry per CDR3 protein. This table has about 90,000 distinct CDR3 sequences, approximately 9.2% appearing once. The material sequenced was PBMCs from the stem cell graft donor, taken from the stem cell graft. These receptors were obtained from a human donor who donated a stem cell graft to a child with congenital amegakaryocytic thrombocytopenia. The CDR3 runs from the conserved cysteine through the conserved F or W. A D gene is named only where the DNA matches it firmly. Expanded clones get a size class; other rows say once, few or many, or leave the size out.

clone size	V gene	D gene	J gene	CDR3 DNA	CDR3 protein
NA	TRBV4-2	NA	TRBJ2-7	TGTGCCAGCAGCCAAGAACGGGAGATTACCGAGCAGTACTTC	CASSQEREITEQYF
NA	TRBV29-1	TRBD2	TRBJ2-2	TGCAGCGTTGAAAGGACTAGCGGGGAGGGCGGGGAGCTGTTTTTT	CSVERTSGEGGELFF
NA	TRBV25-1	TRBD2	TRBJ2-3	TGTGCCACCGCGGGGCTAGCGGGGAGCAAAGATACGCAGTATTTT	CATAGLAGSKDTQYF
many	TRBV20-1	NA	TRBJ2-7	TGCAGTGCTAGTAGGCTACTCAGAACCTACGAGCAGTACTTC	CSASRLLRTYEQYF
many	TRBV7-2	NA	TRBJ1-3	TGTGCCAGCATCCCCGGGGGGCCGGGAAACACCATATATTTT	CASIPGGPGNTIYF
few	TRBV7-7	TRBD1	TRBJ2-1	TGTGCCAGCAGCTCCGGGACAGACTCCTACAATGAGCAGTTCTTC	CASSSGTDSYNEQFF
many	TRBV29-1	TRBD1	TRBJ2-7	TGCAGCTCGGGGGGACAGGGGAGTTGCGAGCAGTACTTC	CSSGGQGSCEQYF
many	TRBV6-1	NA	TRBJ2-3	TGTGCCAGCAACGGACCAAGCACAGATACGCAGTATTTT	CASNGPSTDTQYF
NA	TRBV4-3	TRBD2	TRBJ2-1	TGCGCCAGCAGCGCAAGCCTAGCGGGAGCAAATGAGCAGTTCTTC	CASSASLAGANEQFF
many	TRBV20-1	NA	TRBJ2-6	TGCAGTGCTACACCAGGGATAGCAGGGGCCAACGTCCTGACTTTC	CSATPGIAGANVLTF
NA	TRBV12-3/TRBV12-4	NA	TRBJ1-1	TGTGCCAGCAGTCCCGGACCAAACACTGAAGCTTTCTTT	CASSPGPNTEAFF
many	TRBV10-3	NA	TRBJ2-1	TGTGCCATCAGTGAGAATAGCGCGACCGTCTACAATGAGCAGTTCTTC	CAISENSATVYNEQFF
many	TRBV5-1	TRBD2	TRBJ2-7	TGCGCCAGCAGCCGAGATACTAGCGGGAACTACGAGCAGTACTTC	CASSRDTSGNYEQYF
many	TRBV3-1	NA	TRBJ2-7	TGTGCCAGCAGCCAAGCCGGGACTGGGACATACGAGCAGTACTTC	CASSQAGTGTYEQYF